In this sample, the clone carrying this T cell receptor beta chain turned up a few times. The target antigen is unknown. This record belongs to a study of long-term antiretroviral therapy in people with HIV. Whole-study findings and limits: It was not possible to obtain data on ART adherence, viral resistance or therapy changes. Dominant in the repertoire at all time points were clones expanded before ART.

A v3.0 immunoSEQ assay was performed at survey level. The data were produced by immunoSEQ multiplex PCR, yet TCRdb's version contains in-frame clones alone and is incomplete. The table records about 39,000 clones, around 80% of them present only once. Sample: unsorted PBMCs, taken 0.6 years after starting antiretroviral therapy. This TCR was recovered from a man between 18 and 29 years old with HIV.

The CDR3 loop is CASSETGYKPQHF. As DNA, the CDR3 is TGTGCCAGCAGCGAGACAGGGTACAAGCCCCAGCATTTT. The J gene is TRBJ1-5, the V gene TRBV11-2; 7 nucleotides line up with TRBD1. This CDR3 comprises 13 residues. The germline V gene has CDR1 SGHAT and CDR2 FQNNGV. V lost 5 bases to trimming and J lost 8 bases; unmatched junction nucleotides: 6.